This TCR beta chain appears in the sequencing data of a study of T cells after yellow fever vaccination. On the study more broadly: Preparation of fractions with low cell numbers was performed using SMART-Seq v4 Ultra Low Input. Study-wide results and caveats: Abundant bulk-derived clonotypes could contaminate FACS-sorted repertoires. Clones from primary vaccination mostly reappeared after the booster (approximately 96% CD4, around 90% CD8).

The TCR cDNA carried a universal primer site and UMIs from 5'RACE template switching. TCRdb independently ran MiXCR on the 5' RACE reads; one entry per CDR3 protein. The data contain approximately 140,000 distinct CDR3 sequences, roughly 8% of them seen just once; the ten biggest clones take up under 0.85%. The CDR3 runs 14 residues. The ends were cut back, 5 bases at V and 0 bases at J, with 10 bases in the middle. CDR1 SGHVS and CDR2 FQNEAQ come from the germline V gene. The sample holds many counts of this clonotype. Its antigen is unidentified. The source is a man aged 25-45 years who received the YFV17D yellow fever vaccine. V is TRBV7-8 and J is TRBJ1-1, with D hard to call. The material sequenced was CD4+ T cells sorted from PBMCs, taken 5 days after the yellow fever booster vaccination. The CDR3 protein is CASSLSTLNTEAFF. CDR3 DNA sequence: TGTGCCAGCAGCCTATCCACACTGAACACTGAAGCTTTCTTT.